What follows are 19 T cell receptor beta chains derived from one specimen sequenced in a study of control samples from healthy donors and cancer patients. Assay: immunoSEQ multiplex PCR; the TCRdb copy retains only in-frame clones and omits some. The sample lists approximately 110,000 clones, roughly nine tenths occurring once. The material sequenced was blood. The receptors were sampled from a woman under 30 in good health.

This chain joins TRBV3-1 (or the pseudogene TRBV3-2) and TRBJ2-5; perhaps TRBD2 as D (5 bases). The J call is doubtful: the DNA matches TRBJ2-7 better. The germline gives CDR1 LGHDT, CDR2 YNNKEL (reference sequence). This CDR3 comprises 16 residues. The CDR3 sequence is CASPREWRAYSYEQYF. CDR3 sequence (DNA): TGTGCCAGCCCCCGAGAGTGGCGGGCGTACTCCTACGAGCAGTACTTC.

This clone appeared once. The chain combines TRBV14 with TRBJ1-1, with a weak D call TRBD1 (5 bases). Germline V gene sequence: CDR1 SGHDN, CDR2 FVKESK. V was trimmed by 6 bases and J by 6 bases, leaving 17 bases between them. This CDR3 has 14 residues. CDR3 loop: CASRPQALGAEAFF. The DNA of the CDR3 is TGTGCCAGCAGACCCCAGGCCCTAGGGGCTGAAGCTTTCTTT.

V gene TRBV10-1 combines with J gene TRBJ1-2, with 9 bases identical to TRBD1. The CDR3 has 13 amino acids. Looked up from germline, CDR1 is WNHNN and CDR2 is SYGVQD (reference sequence). Trimming took 10 bases from V and 6 from J; bases not matched to a gene: 9. The CDR3 region is CAIGTGKSDGYTF. The CDR3 nucleotides read TGCGCCATAGGGACAGGGAAGTCGGATGGCTACACCTTC.

This chain connects TRBV28 to TRBJ2-2; no definite D call. Trimming shortened V by 6 bases and J by 2 bases, and 13 bases separated the two germline ends. This CDR3 has 15 residues. Germline CDR1 and CDR2: MDHEN and SYDVKM. The CDR3 region has the DNA TGTGCCAGCAGCCAAGGACCAGAAAACACCGGGGAGCTGTTTTTT. Protein product: CASSQGPENTGELFF.

This chain joins TRBV7-2 and TRBJ2-5; no definite D call. The germline gives CDR1 SGHTA, CDR2 FQGNSA. The CDR3 runs 14 residues. V was cut by 5 bases and J by 4 bases, with 14 bases left in between. The chain's CDR3 is CASSPDGNTETQYF. CDR3 DNA: TGTGCCAGCAGCCCCGACGGCAACACAGAGACCCAGTACTTC. The complete variable domain, with remaining parts taken from reference TRBV7-2 and TRBJ2-5, reads GAGVSQSPSNKVTEKGKDVELRCDPISGHTALYWYRQSLGQGLEFLIYFQGNSAPDKSGLPSDRFSAERTGGSVSTLTIQRTQQEDSAVYLCASSPDGNTETQYFGPGTRLLVL.

The chain is built from TRBV28 and TRBJ2-7; either TRBD1 or TRBD2 may supply D (5 bases each). The length of the CDR3 is 15 residues. Germline values: CDR1 MDHEN, CDR2 SYDVKM. The V end lost 7 bases, the J end lost 0 bases, and 16 bases lay between the germline ends. CDR3 in amino acids: CASTSPGRGSYEQYF. The CDR3 DNA reads TGTGCCAGCACCTCCCCGGGACGAGGCTCCTACGAGCAGTACTTC.

This chain links TRBV18 with TRBJ1-2; D is possibly TRBD1 (5 bases). The CDR3 totals 12 residues. V lost 6 bases and J 7 bases, leaving 12 bases between the germline ends. Looked up from germline, CDR1 is KGHSH and CDR2 is LQKENI. DNA for the CDR3: TGTGCCAGCTCCTCCCGGGGGTCTGGCTACACCTTC. Translated: CASSSRGSGYTF.

This clone has only a few counts. V is TRBV28 and J is TRBJ2-7; possibly TRBD2 for D (5 bases). V lost 2 bases to trimming and J lost 2 bases, with 10 bases between them. This CDR3 contains 14 residues. Germline-derived CDR1 and CDR2 are MDHEN and SYDVKM. CDR3 DNA sequence: TGTGCCAGCAGTTTACAACTAGTAACCTACGAGCAGTACTTC. Translating gives CASSLQLVTYEQYF.

This chain joins TRBV4-1 and TRBJ2-2; 7 bases map to TRBD2. Germline-derived CDR1 and CDR2 are MGHRA and YSYEKL. J was trimmed by 3 bases and V by 1 base; bases with no gene match: 8. The CDR3 consists of 17 residues. The CDR3 loop reads CASSQAGRGGYTGELFF. CDR3 bases: TGCGCCAGCAGCCAAGCTGGGAGGGGCGGTTACACCGGGGAGCTGTTTTTT.

The chain is built from TRBV6-5 and TRBJ1-5, with D unresolved. CDR3 length: 15 amino acids. Germline V gene data show CDR1 as MNHEY and CDR2 as SVGAGI. Trimming stripped 0 bases from V and 1 base from J, with 7 bases between. In nucleotides, the CDR3 is TGTGCCAGCAGTTACTCGTCGGGAAGCAATCAGCCCCAGCATTTT. It translates to CASSYSSGSNQPQHF.

The genes are TRBV5-4 and TRBJ1-2; D unresolved. Trimming took off 2 bases at V and 3 bases at J, with 14 bases between the two ends. The CDR3 runs 15 residues. Germline V gene sequence: CDR1 SGHNT, CDR2 YYREEE (reference sequence). The CDR3 reads CASSFQAPYDYGYTF. CDR3 nucleotides: TGTGCCAGCAGCTTTCAGGCTCCTTATGACTATGGCTACACCTTC.

V is TRBV28 and J is TRBJ2-7; TRBD2 agrees at 7 bases. With 2 bases clipped from V and 4 bases from J, the junction kept 5 bases outside the gene matches. CDR3 length: 14 amino acids. CDR1 MDHEN and CDR2 SYDVKM come from the germline V gene. CDR3 sequence (DNA): TGTGCCAGCAGTTTAAGCGGGATTATGTACGAGCAGTACTTC. Amino acids: CASSLSGIMYEQYF.

The V call is TRBV7-2, the J call TRBJ2-5; D possibly corresponds to TRBD2 (7 bases). V was clipped by 1 base and J by 2 bases, with 14 bases between them. The CDR3 loop spans 16 amino acids. The V gene's germline CDR1 is SGHTA and CDR2 FQGNSA. The chain's CDR3 is CASSLGGAGAQETQYF. The CDR3 coding sequence is TGTGCCAGCAGCTTAGGGGGGGCGGGAGCGCAAGAGACCCAGTACTTC.

V gene TRBV7-9 combines with J gene TRBJ2-2; D may correspond to TRBD1 or TRBD2 (5 bases each). This CDR3 is built from 15 residues. Trimming pared 1 base from V and 4 bases from J, leaving 10 bases between. Germline V gene sequence: CDR1 SEHNR, CDR2 FQNEAQ (reference sequence). CDR3 DNA: TGTGCCAGCAGCTTAGGGGACGGATCCACCGGGGAGCTGTTTTTT. Translation: CASSLGDGSTGELFF.

The genes are TRBV6-5 and TRBJ2-3, with 10 bases aligning to TRBD2. V was pared by 6 bases and J by 5 bases, with 8 bases of the junction left unmatched. The CDR3 runs to 15 residues. Germline values: CDR1 MNHEY, CDR2 SVGAGI. CDR3 DNA sequence: TGTGCCAGCAGGCTAGCGGGAGTTATTAGAGATACGCAGTATTTT. This sequence encodes CASRLAGVIRDTQYF.

The chain is built from TRBV9 and TRBJ2-1, with D maybe TRBD2 (5 bases). The germline gives CDR1 SGDLS, CDR2 YYNGEE. The CDR3 sequence is 13 residues long. The V end lost 0 bases, the J end lost 6 bases, and 7 bases lay between the germline ends. The CDR3 nucleotides read TGTGCCAGCAGCGTAGCTAGCCTCAATGAGCAGTTCTTC. Amino acid sequence: CASSVASLNEQFF. The full variable domain, with the rest looked up from reference TRBV9 and TRBJ2-1, is DSGVTQTPKHLITATGQRVTLRCSPRSGDLSVYWYQQSLDQGLQFLIQYYNGEERAKGNILERFSAQQFPDLHSELNLSSLELGDSALYFCASSVASLNEQFFGPGTRLTVL.

V and J are TRBV5-5 and TRBJ2-7, with 9 bases identical to TRBD2. The V gene end was trimmed by 4 bases and the J gene end by 1 base; junction bases not matched to a gene: 12. CDR3 size: 17 residues. Germline V gene data show CDR1 as SGHKS and CDR2 as YYEKEE (reference sequence). DNA of the CDR3: TGTGCCAGCAGCCCGGGACCCGGGACTAGCTGGTCCTACGAGCAGTACTTC. This codes for CASSPGPGTSWSYEQYF.

The rearrangement links TRBV7-8 to TRBJ2-6; either TRBD1 or TRBD2 may fit D (5 bases each). Trimming removed 5 bases at V and 0 bases at J, with 8 bases between. Germline V gene sequence: CDR1 SGHVS, CDR2 FQNEAQ. This CDR3 contains 15 residues. The CDR3 loop is CASSRGDSGANVLTF. CDR3 sequence (DNA): TGTGCCAGCAGCCGAGGGGACTCTGGGGCCAACGTCCTGACTTTC.

The count of this clone is one. This rearrangement joins TRBV28 to TRBJ2-7, with a weak D call TRBD1 (6 bases). This CDR3 has 15 amino acids. V lost 6 bases, J lost 0 bases, and 15 bases lay in between. CDR1 MDHEN and CDR2 SYDVKM come from the germline V gene. Here the CDR3 reads CASSHKGEFSYEQYF. CDR3 in DNA: TGTGCCAGCAGCCACAAGGGGGAGTTCTCCTACGAGCAGTACTTC.